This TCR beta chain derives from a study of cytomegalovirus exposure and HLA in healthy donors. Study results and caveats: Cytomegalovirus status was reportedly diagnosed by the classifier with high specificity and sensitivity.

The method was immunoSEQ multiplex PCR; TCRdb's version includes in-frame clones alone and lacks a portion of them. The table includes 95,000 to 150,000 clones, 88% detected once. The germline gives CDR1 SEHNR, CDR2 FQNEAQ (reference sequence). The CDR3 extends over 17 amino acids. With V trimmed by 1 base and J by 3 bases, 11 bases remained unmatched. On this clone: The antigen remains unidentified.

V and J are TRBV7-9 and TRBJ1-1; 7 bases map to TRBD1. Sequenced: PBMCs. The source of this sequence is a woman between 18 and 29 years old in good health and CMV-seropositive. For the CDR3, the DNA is TGTGCCAGCAGCTTAGGCAGGGGGTCAGTCCTTGACACTGAAGCTTTCTTT. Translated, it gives CASSLGRGSVLDTEAFF.